The clone carrying this T cell receptor beta chain was counted a few times. Its antigen is as yet unknown. The data belong to a study of T cell repertoires in cytomegalovirus infection. Study overall: Used in the study were CMV epitopes, some recently identified and HLA-C-restricted, others well-studied and HLA-B-restricted. Indicated by public TCR beta signatures were CMV infection and matching HLA type.

The CDR3 extends over 16 amino acids. The V gene's germline CDR1 is SGHVS and CDR2 FQNEAQ. Trimming cost V 2 bases and J 0 bases; bases outside gene matches: 2. MiXCR was run by TCRdb on the reads, yielding one entry per CDR3 protein. The sample records about 270,000 distinct CDR3 sequences, 22% being singletons. The rearrangement joins TRBV7-8 to TRBJ2-7; 12 bases fit TRBD2. This material consisted of cultured PBMCs, taken from culture after CMV antigen stimulation. This TCR derives from a human donor in good health (CMV status not recorded). Some clones in this sample may be carry-over from other donors' samples. The CDR3 sequence: CASSLTTSGSSYEQYF. DNA for the CDR3: TGTGCCAGCAGCTTAACGACTAGCGGGAGCTCCTACGAGCAGTACTTC.